Below, 24 T cell receptor beta chains from the same sample are listed, as sequenced in a study of T cell responses to AZD1222 COVID-19 vaccine (dated by TCRdb to about 2021). The method behind the library was the immunoSEQ multiplex PCR assay. TCRdb obtained this table from immuneACCESS and retained in-frame rearrangements with V and J assigned. These tables miss some clones; where compared with another copy, unresolved V genes account for less than half of the shortfall, and the remainder is unexplained. For this sample the table gives 90,000 to 120,000 clones, of which under 95% were detected only once. The ten largest clones represent roughly 21% of the sample. The label giving this sample's time point can be read as: baseline before first vaccination. Sample: peripheral blood, taken on day 0 of AZD1222 vaccination. The receptor set was obtained from an adult in good health.

The chain uses TRBV9 and TRBJ2-2; D is perhaps TRBD1 or TRBD2 (5 bases each). The germline gives CDR1 SGDLS, CDR2 YYNGEE. CDR3 length: 15 residues. Trimming pared 2 bases from V and 6 bases from J, leaving 14 bases between. CDR3 sequence: CASSVSGAAAGELFF. CDR3 DNA sequence: TGTGCCAGCAGCGTCTCCGGGGCGGCGGCCGGGGAGCTGTTTTTT.

The rearrangement uses TRBV2 and TRBJ2-1; 9 positions match TRBD1. Germline CDR1 and CDR2: SNHLY and FYNNEI. This CDR3 has 17 amino acids. J was trimmed by 8 bases and V by 5 bases; bases with no gene match: 16. As DNA, the CDR3 is TGTGCCAGCAGTCGAATAGGATCCGGGACAGGGATCGATGAGCAGTTCTTC. Translating it yields CASSRIGSGTGIDEQFF.

The chain has TRBV6-5 and TRBJ2-3; 7 bases line up with TRBD1. Germline V gene lookup returns CDR1 MNHEY and CDR2 SVGAGI. Germline trimming cut 2 bases from V and 1 base from J; bases unmatched to any gene: 6. The CDR3 spans 16 residues. The CDR3 here is CASSYPLTGGTDTQYF. In nucleotides, the CDR3 is TGTGCCAGCAGTTACCCACTCACAGGGGGCACAGATACGCAGTATTTT.

The V call is TRBV9, the J call TRBJ1-2, with 11 bases fitting TRBD1. The length of the CDR3 is 14 residues. Losses at the gene ends were 4 bases for V and 7 bases for J; bases not matched to a gene: 6. The germline CDR1 and CDR2 sequences are SGDLS and YYNGEE. Here the CDR3 DNA reads TGTGCCAGCAGCACGGGACAGGGGGAGGGTGGCTACACCTTC. This codes for CASSTGQGEGGYTF.

The chain uses TRBV12-3 or TRBV12-4 and TRBJ2-7; the D call may be TRBD1 or TRBD2 (5 bases each). V was cut by 6 bases and J by 1 base, with 10 bases left in between. The length of the CDR3 is 13 residues. The CDR3 here is CASRVGASYEQYF. The CDR3 bases are TGTGCCAGCAGGGTCGGGGCATCCTACGAGCAGTACTTC.

The genes are TRBV6-2 or TRBV6-3 and TRBJ1-3; D is unresolved. CDR1 is MNHEY and CDR2 is SVGEGT in the germline V gene. V was cut by 6 bases and J by 4 bases, with 7 bases left in between. The CDR3 extends over 12 amino acids. CDR3 coding DNA: TGTGCCAGCAGCAACGCCGGAAACACCATATATTTT. The encoded protein is CASSNAGNTIYF.

This clone was observed a single time. This chain uses TRBV7-6 with TRBJ2-1; TRBD2 agrees at 8 bases. Germline trimming cut 4 bases from V and 3 bases from J; bases unmatched to any gene: 8. Germline CDR1 SGHVS, CDR2 FNYEAQ. The CDR3 is 16 amino acids. CDR3 nucleotide sequence: TGTGCCAGCAGCTCCTATGGCCTAGCGGGCTACAATGAGCAGTTCTTC. Residues: CASSSYGLAGYNEQFF. Complete variable domain (other parts from reference TRBV7-6 and TRBJ2-1): GAGVSQSPRYKVTKRGQDVALRCDPISGHVSLYWYRQALGQGPEFLTYFNYEAQQDKSGLPNDRFSAERPEGSISTLTIQRTEQRDSAMYRCASSSYGLAGYNEQFFGPGTRLTVL.

The CDR3 region has the DNA TGTGCCAGCAGCTTAACGGGGGGAGGGGAAGCTTTCTTT. It translates to CASSLTGGGEAFF. The rearrangement uses TRBV7-8 and TRBJ1-1; D might be TRBD1 (5 bases). V shed 2 bases and J shed 8 bases, with 12 bases lying between them. CDR1 and CDR2 from the germline V gene are SGHVS and FQNEAQ. This CDR3 contains 13 residues.

A single count supports this clone. The V and J genes are TRBV5-6 and TRBJ2-1; D possibly corresponds to TRBD1 (5 bases). Germline V gene sequence: CDR1 SGHDT, CDR2 YYEEEE. The CDR3 covers 14 residues. V lost 1 base to trimming and J lost 6 bases, with 11 bases between them. CDR3 nucleotides: TGTGCCAGCAGCTTGCAGGGTTTTGGCAATGAGCAGTTCTTC. Protein product: CASSLQGFGNEQFF. Full variable domain (remainder filled in from reference TRBV5-6 and TRBJ2-1): DAGVTQSPTHLIKTRGQQVTLRCSPKSGHDTVSWYQQALGQGPQFIFQYYEEEERQRGNFPDRFSGHQFPNYSSELNVNALLLGDSALYLCASSLQGFGNEQFFGPGTRLTVL.

The V call is TRBV24-1, the J call TRBJ1-6; D not certain. V was shortened by 4 bases and J by 0 bases, with 15 bases between the two germline ends. The germline CDR1 and CDR2 sequences are KGHDR and SFDVKD. This CDR3 contains 18 residues. In DNA form, the CDR3 reads TGTGCCACCAGTGAGAAAGGACCTAGGAGCTCCTATAATTCACCCCTCCACTTT. Its protein is CATSEKGPRSSYNSPLHF.

V is TRBV28 and J is TRBJ2-5, with D unclear. Trimming took 5 bases from V and 1 from J, leaving 17 bases between them. This CDR3 is built from 16 residues. Germline V gene sequence: CDR1 MDHEN, CDR2 SYDVKM. For the CDR3, the DNA is TGTGCCAGCAGTACGCACTCTCGGCTCGGCCAAGAGACCCAGTACTTC. Its protein is CASSTHSRLGQETQYF.

The genes are TRBV9 and TRBJ2-3; no firm D call. V was clipped by 0 bases and J by 5 bases, with 7 bases between them. CDR3 length equals 13 residues. CDR1 is SGDLS and CDR2 is YYNGEE in the germline V gene. This CDR3 reads CASSVVLRDTQYF. CDR3 nucleotide sequence: TGTGCCAGCAGCGTAGTGCTACGAGATACGCAGTATTTT.

The J gene is TRBJ2-7, the V gene TRBV29-1; 10 bases map to TRBD1. The CDR3 is made up of 15 amino acids. Germline V gene lookup returns CDR1 SQVTM and CDR2 ANQGSEA. The V gene end was trimmed by 0 bases and the J gene end by 6 bases; junction bases not matched to a gene: 8. The DNA for the CDR3 is TGCAGCGTTGAAGAATCCGGGACAGGGGTATCCGAGCAGTACTTC. Translated, it gives CSVEESGTGVSEQYF.

V usage is TRBV19 and J usage is TRBJ1-1; D uncertain. Deletions cut 5 bases from V and 8 bases from J, with 12 bases between. The germline V gene encodes CDR1 LNHDA and CDR2 SQIVND (reference sequence). This CDR3 is built from 12 residues. The CDR3 here is CASSRVGEEAFF. CDR3 bases: TGTGCCAGTAGTCGGGTCGGAGAAGAAGCTTTCTTT. Based on the CDR3 plus reference TRBV19 and TRBJ1-1, the full variable domain is DGGITQSPKYLFRKEGQNVTLSCEQNLNHDAMYWYRQDPGQGLRLIYYSQIVNDFQKGDIAEGYSVSREKKESFPLTVTSAQKNPTAFYLCASSRVGEEAFFGQGTRLTVV.

This clone was observed a single time. The V gene is TRBV7-2, the J gene TRBJ1-5; D call uncertain. The CDR3 has 15 residues. Trimming left V 4 bases short and J 4 bases short, with 14 bases between. Germline assignment: CDR1 SGHTA and CDR2 FQGNSA. This chain's CDR3 is CASSSGPLVNQPQHF. CDR3 nucleotide sequence: TGTGCCAGCAGCTCAGGTCCCCTTGTTAATCAGCCCCAGCATTTT.

This clone was seen a single time. J is TRBJ1-2 and V is TRBV28, with 7 nucleotides matching TRBD1. The junction had 4 bases not matched to a gene; V was cut back by 5 bases and J by 4 bases. The germline V gene has CDR1 MDHEN and CDR2 SYDVKM. This CDR3 is 13 amino acids long. DNA of the CDR3: TGTGCCAGCAGTGAACAGGGGTCCTATGGCTACACCTTC. Amino acid sequence: CASSEQGSYGYTF.

The chain combines TRBV7-8 with TRBJ1-3; D is possibly TRBD1 (6 bases). Germline V gene sequence: CDR1 SGHVS, CDR2 FQNEAQ. V was pared by 5 bases and J by 4 bases, with 12 bases between. The CDR3 runs to 14 residues. As DNA, the CDR3 is TGTGCCAGCAGCCTCGGGGGGCAAGGAAACACCATATATTTT. Protein: CASSLGGQGNTIYF.

The CDR3 region has the DNA TGTGCCAGCAGCCCACCTCAGACGTCTAAGCAGTTCTTC. Amino acids: CASSPPQTSKQFF. The chain recombines TRBV5-5 with TRBJ2-1; D is uncertain. The CDR3 has 13 residues. Germline loops: CDR1 SGHKS, CDR2 YYEKEE (reference sequence). V dropped 4 bases and J dropped 11 bases, with 16 bases sitting between them.

This chain uses TRBV21-1 with TRBJ1-1; the table's D call, TRBD1, has no DNA check behind it. TRBV21-1 has pseudogene status. This CDR3 is built from 15 residues. CDR3 sequence reads: CASSKAGTALIEAFF. In DNA, the CDR3 is TGTGCCAGCAGCAAAGCGGGGACAGCCCTAATTGAAGCTTTCTTT.

The genes are TRBV19 and TRBJ1-2; D is unresolved. The CDR3 is 11 residues long. Trimming took off 7 bases at V and 5 bases at J, with 8 bases between the two ends. The germline V gene has CDR1 LNHDA and CDR2 SQIVND (reference sequence). CDR3 sequence: CASNIGYGYTF. The CDR3 coding sequence is TGTGCCAGTAACATCGGGTATGGCTACACCTTC.

The V and J genes are TRBV19 and TRBJ1-4; no clear D gene. V lost 1 base and J lost 8, with 5 bases in between. Germline V gives CDR1 LNHDA, CDR2 SQIVND (reference sequence). This CDR3 contains 12 residues. This chain's CDR3 is CASSIGGEKLFF. Here the CDR3 DNA reads TGTGCCAGTAGTATAGGTGGGGAAAAACTGTTTTTT.

The V gene is TRBV4-2, the J gene TRBJ2-6, with a tentative D call TRBD1 (6 bases). The CDR3 has 20 amino acids. Germline CDR1 is LGHNA and CDR2 is YNFKEQ. The V end was cut by 4 bases, the J end by 1 base, with 23 bases between. In nucleotides, the CDR3 is TGTGCCAGCAGCCTCCCGGATTCCCACAGGGCGGAGTCTGGGGCCAACGTCCTGACTTTC. It translates to CASSLPDSHRAESGANVLTF.

The rearrangement joins TRBV7-9 to TRBJ2-2; D might be TRBD1 (5 bases). V lost 5 bases and J 4 bases, leaving 11 bases between the germline ends. CDR1 is SEHNR, CDR2 FQNEAQ, per germline (reference sequence). The CDR3 spans 14 residues. The CDR3 coding sequence is TGTGCCAGCAGCACGCGACAGATCACCGGGGAGCTGTTTTTT. Encoded protein: CASSTRQITGELFF.

This clone showed up just a few times. The chain uses TRBV6-6 and TRBJ2-7, with TRBD2 matching 7 bases. This CDR3 contains 13 residues. Looked up from germline, CDR1 is MNHNY and CDR2 is SVGAGI (reference sequence). Trimming at V came to 8 bases and at J to 0 bases, leaving 4 bases not matched to a gene. Here the CDR3 DNA reads TGTGCCAGCGTTCCTAGCGGCTCCTACGAGCAGTACTTC. This encodes CASVPSGSYEQYF.